The rows below give T cell receptor beta chains drawn from one sample of a study of spatial heterogeneity in lung cancer. One entry per CDR3 protein results from TCRdb running MiXCR on the 5' RACE reads. Of 60,000 to 85,000 distinct CDR3 sequences listed, around 9.3% are singletons. The sample was PBMCs, taken at follow-up. The source of these receptors is a female donor with early-stage non-small cell lung cancer. The CDR3 runs from the conserved cysteine through the conserved F or W. D genes are given only for firm matches. Expanded clones are given a class, and other clones once, few, many or no size at all.

v_call: TRBV10-1; clone_size: few; j_call: TRBJ1-5; d_call: TRBD1; cdr3_nt: TGCGCCAGTCCGACAGGGCCCTATAGCAATCAGCCCCAGCATTTT; cdr3_aa: CASPTGPYSNQPQHF
v_call: TRBV28; clone_size: -; j_call: TRBJ2-1; d_call: -; cdr3_nt: TGTGCCAGCAGTTTTTCAGGGATATACAATGAGCAGTTCTTC; cdr3_aa: CASSFSGIYNEQFF
v_call: TRBV5-1; clone_size: many; j_call: TRBJ1-6; d_call: -; cdr3_nt: TGCGCCAGCAGCCTCGAGGGACATTCACCCCTCCACTTT; cdr3_aa: CASSLEGHSPLHF
v_call: TRBV19; clone_size: many; j_call: TRBJ2-3; d_call: -; cdr3_nt: TGTGCCAGTAGGAAACGGGGTTTGCCAGATACGCAGTATTTT; cdr3_aa: CASRKRGLPDTQYF
v_call: TRBV5-1; clone_size: few; j_call: TRBJ2-1; d_call: TRBD2; cdr3_nt: TGCGCCAGCAGCCAGGGACTAGCGCGGGGATACAATGAGCAGTTCTTC; cdr3_aa: CASSQGLARGYNEQFF
v_call: TRBV19; clone_size: many; j_call: TRBJ2-3; d_call: TRBD2; cdr3_nt: TGTGCCAGTAGTAAAAGGACTAGCGGCACAGATACGCAGTATTTT; cdr3_aa: CASSKRTSGTDTQYF
v_call: TRBV3-1; clone_size: many; j_call: TRBJ2-3; d_call: TRBD2; cdr3_nt: TGTGCCAGCAGCCAAGACTTAGCGGGACCCTCGACCACAGATACGCAGTATTTT; cdr3_aa: CASSQDLAGPSTTDTQYF
v_call: TRBV24-1; clone_size: many; j_call: TRBJ2-1; d_call: -; cdr3_nt: TGTGCCACCTCCCGCCGGGCCCCCCTCGAAAATGAGCAGTTCTTC; cdr3_aa: CATSRRAPLENEQFF
v_call: TRBV12-3/TRBV12-4; clone_size: many; j_call: TRBJ2-5; d_call: -; cdr3_nt: TGTGCCAGCAAGGACTTAAGGGAGACCCAGTACTTC; cdr3_aa: CASKDLRETQYF
v_call: TRBV29-1; clone_size: many; j_call: TRBJ2-2; d_call: -; cdr3_nt: TGCAGCGTTTATGGATCCTCCGGGGAGCTGTTTTTT; cdr3_aa: CSVYGSSGELFF
v_call: TRBV6-5; clone_size: many; j_call: TRBJ1-5; d_call: TRBD1; cdr3_nt: TGTGCCAGCAGTTTACAGGGGGCCAACAATCAGCCCCAGCATTTT; cdr3_aa: CASSLQGANNQPQHF
v_call: TRBV7-3; clone_size: many; j_call: TRBJ2-1; d_call: TRBD2; cdr3_nt: TGTGCCAGCAGCAATCGACTAGCTAGCTACAATGAGCAGTTCTTC; cdr3_aa: CASSNRLASYNEQFF
v_call: TRBV4-2; clone_size: many; j_call: TRBJ1-1; d_call: TRBD1; cdr3_nt: TGTGCCAGCAGCATAAGACAGGGGGAAGGCACTGAAGCTTTCTTT; cdr3_aa: CASSIRQGEGTEAFF
v_call: TRBV7-2; clone_size: many; j_call: TRBJ1-6; d_call: -; cdr3_nt: TGTGCCAGCAGCTTATTCGGGGCCAGCGTTAATTCACCCCTCCACTTT; cdr3_aa: CASSLFGASVNSPLHF
v_call: TRBV5-1; clone_size: many; j_call: TRBJ2-3; d_call: TRBD1; cdr3_nt: TGCGCCAGCAGCTTCGGGCCCCCGGGACAGGGTCTAGAAGATACGCAGTATTTT; cdr3_aa: CASSFGPPGQGLEDTQYF
v_call: TRBV10-3; clone_size: many; j_call: TRBJ2-2; d_call: -; cdr3_nt: TGTGCCAATAGCGGATCGGGCACCGGGGAGCTGTTTTTT; cdr3_aa: CANSGSGTGELFF
v_call: TRBV7-8; clone_size: many; j_call: TRBJ1-1; d_call: -; cdr3_nt: TGTGCCAGCAGCTTAGGAGCCGCGATCGAGTACACTGAAGCTTTCTTT; cdr3_aa: CASSLGAAIEYTEAFF
v_call: TRBV9; clone_size: many; j_call: TRBJ2-3; d_call: -; cdr3_nt: TGTGCCAGCAGCCCCCGGACTACGGCAGATACGCAGTATTTT; cdr3_aa: CASSPRTTADTQYF
v_call: TRBV6-2/TRBV6-3; clone_size: -; j_call: TRBJ2-1; d_call: TRBD2; cdr3_nt: TGTGCCAGCAGTTACTGGGGGACTAGCGGGAGGGCCCACTACTACAATGAGCAGTTCTTC; cdr3_aa: CASSYWGTSGRAHYYNEQFF
v_call: TRBV13; clone_size: -; j_call: TRBJ2-7; d_call: -; cdr3_nt: TGTGCCAGCAGCTCCCTGGCCGGGCCTGATTCCTACGAGCAGTACTTC; cdr3_aa: CASSSLAGPDSYEQYF